This entry lists 16 T cell receptor beta chains sequenced from one sample in a study of cytomegalovirus exposure and HLA in healthy donors. Some clones are missing from TCRdb's copy, which holds only in-frame ones; the method was immunoSEQ multiplex PCR. The sample records some 140,000 clones, around nine tenths being singletons. The sequenced sample was PBMCs. The receptors come from a man between 18 and 35 years old in good health and CMV-seropositive.

The rearrangement links TRBV5-4 to TRBJ1-3; a possible D gene is TRBD1 (6 bases). The CDR3 has 17 residues. V was trimmed by 3 bases and J by 0 bases, leaving 16 bases between them. The germline V gene encodes CDR1 SGHNT and CDR2 YYREEE (reference sequence). The CDR3 nucleotides read TGTGCCAGCAGCTCATGGGGCAGGGGTAACTCTGGAAACACCATATATTTT. This translates into CASSSWGRGNSGNTIYF.

This sequence joins TRBV10-1 and TRBJ1-1, with D maybe TRBD1 (6 bases). The CDR3 extends over 15 amino acids. Trimming cost V 0 bases and J 7 bases, with 15 bases left between them. Germline CDR1 reads WNHNN; CDR2 reads SYGVQD (reference sequence). This chain's CDR3 is CASSESYREVGEAFF. The CDR3 DNA reads TGCGCCAGCAGTGAGTCGTACAGGGAAGTGGGTGAAGCTTTCTTT.

The V gene is TRBV27, the J gene TRBJ2-3, with TRBD2 identical over 7 bases. J lost 2 bases, V lost 7 bases, and 6 bases had no gene match. This CDR3 region has 14 residues. CDR1 is MNHEY, CDR2 SMNVEV, per germline (reference sequence). DNA of the CDR3: TGTGCCAGCAATGCGGCGGGGGACACAGATACGCAGTATTTT. This encodes CASNAAGDTDTQYF.

This rearrangement joins TRBV5-1 to TRBJ2-1; 8 nucleotides align to TRBD1. CDR1 SGHRS and CDR2 YFSETQ come from the germline V gene. V was clipped by 3 bases and J by 5 bases; unmatched bases: 7. The CDR3 has 15 residues. CDR3 in DNA: TGCGCCAGCAGCTCGCTGACAGGGGCACACAATGAGCAGTTCTTC. It is translated as CASSSLTGAHNEQFF.

This sequence joins TRBV4-1 and TRBJ2-5; 14 nucleotides align to TRBD2. Trimming cost V 5 bases and J 5 bases; bases outside gene matches: 13. The CDR3 loop spans 18 amino acids. In germline, CDR1 is MGHRA, CDR2 YSYEKL. The CDR3 here is CASSKGLAGVLKGETQYF. The CDR3 DNA reads TGCGCCAGCAGCAAGGGACTAGCGGGGGTCCTAAAGGGGGAGACCCAGTACTTC.

This chain uses TRBV10-3 with TRBJ2-2, with TRBD2 matching 13 bases. V shed 9 bases and J 4 bases; nucleotides not matched to a gene: 5. CDR3 size: 15 residues. Germline CDR1 is ENHRY and CDR2 is SYGVKD. CDR3 loop: CAIGTSGVTTGELFF. The CDR3 nucleotides read TGTGCCATTGGGACTAGCGGGGTTACCACCGGGGAGCTGTTTTTT.

This clone came up once. This chain links TRBV7-2 with TRBJ2-7; D might be TRBD2 (6 bases). The CDR3 runs to 17 residues. From germline, CDR1 is SGHTA and CDR2 FQGNSA. The germline V and J ends were trimmed by 3 bases and 4 bases, with 22 bases remaining between them. The CDR3 loop is CASSLGLGAGGAYEQYF. The CDR3 DNA reads TGTGCCAGCAGCTTGGGGTTGGGTGCCGGAGGGGCTTACGAGCAGTACTTC. The full variable domain, with the rest looked up from reference TRBV7-2 and TRBJ2-7, is GAGVSQSPSNKVTEKGKDVELRCDPISGHTALYWYRQSLGQGLEFLIYFQGNSAPDKSGLPSDRFSAERTGGSVSTLTIQRTQQEDSAVYLCASSLGLGAGGAYEQYFGPGTRLTVT.

This clone was seen a single time. CDR3 bases: TGTGCCAGCAGGAGAGACTATGGCTACACCTTC. Encoded protein: CASRRDYGYTF. The V and J genes are TRBV6-6 and TRBJ1-2; D is uncertain. CDR3 length: 11 amino acids. V was trimmed by 6 bases and J by 3 bases, leaving 5 bases between them. Germline V gene lookup returns CDR1 MNHNY and CDR2 SVGAGI (reference sequence).

This clone is deemed medium-sized. The CDR3 nucleotides read TGTGCCAGCAGCCCGAACAGGGGTAACGAGCAGTACTTC. Amino acids: CASSPNRGNEQYF. This sequence joins TRBV5-3 and TRBJ2-7; the match to TRBD1 covers 7 bases. TRBV5-3 is classed as an ORF, of uncertain function. Trimming at V came to 8 bases and at J to 5 bases, leaving 10 bases not matched to a gene. The CDR3 length is 13 residues.

This sequence joins TRBV5-4 and TRBJ1-2, with TRBD1 matching over 7 bases. CDR3 size: 13 residues. Losses at the gene ends were 5 bases for V and 4 bases for J; bases not matched to a gene: 5. The germline gives CDR1 SGHNT, CDR2 YYREEE (reference sequence). The chain's CDR3 is CASRPQGTYGYTF. In nucleotides, the CDR3 is TGTGCCAGCAGACCACAGGGGACCTATGGCTACACCTTC. The full variable domain, rest sourced from reference TRBV5-4 and TRBJ1-2, is ETGVTQSPTHLIKTRGQQVTLRCSSQSGHNTVSWYQQALGQGPQFIFQYYREEENGRGNFPPRFSGLQFPNYSSELNVNALELDDSALYLCASRPQGTYGYTFGSGTRLTVV.

The V gene is TRBV5-1, the J gene TRBJ1-2, with D perhaps TRBD1 (6 bases). The CDR3 runs 14 residues. Germline lookup yields CDR1 SGHRS and CDR2 YFSETQ. The V gene lost 4 bases and the J gene lost 4 bases, with 14 bases spanning the gap. CDR3 sequence reads: CASSPGQNPYGYTF. The CDR3 DNA is TGCGCCAGCAGCCCAGGACAGAACCCCTATGGCTACACCTTC.

A word on this clone: Within the sample, other DNA sequences also encode this same CDR3. The chain is built from TRBV9 and TRBJ2-7; possibly TRBD2 for D (6 bases). Germline assignment: CDR1 SGDLS and CDR2 YYNGEE. The CDR3 totals 14 residues. V shed 0 bases and J shed 0 bases, with 7 bases lying between them. In DNA form, the CDR3 reads TGTGCCAGCAGCGTAGGGAGGGGCTCCTACGAGCAGTACTTC. Translation: CASSVGRGSYEQYF.

The genes are TRBV11-3 and TRBJ2-1, with D unclear. Deletions cut 1 base from V and 5 bases from J, with 9 bases between. CDR1 SGHNT and CDR2 YENEEA come from the germline V gene. The CDR3 length is 14 residues. The CDR3 coding sequence is TGTGCCAGCAGCTTAGTGAGAGGTCACAATGAGCAGTTCTTC. It translates to CASSLVRGHNEQFF.

This rearrangement joins TRBV18 to TRBJ1-3; tentative D call: TRBD1 (6 bases). The CDR3 is made up of 14 amino acids. Deletions cut 2 bases from V and 6 bases from J, with 11 bases between. Germline assignment: CDR1 KGHSH and CDR2 LQKENI. The CDR3 DNA sequence: TGTGCCAGCTCACCAGACAGGTTGGAAAACACCATATATTTT. Its protein is CASSPDRLENTIYF.

Notes on this clone: The sample holds other DNA sequences that translate to the same CDR3. The rearrangement links TRBV11-3 to TRBJ2-1; D may be TRBD1 (5 bases). CDR1 is SGHNT, CDR2 YENEEA, per germline. This CDR3 is 15 amino acids long. Deletions cut 1 base from V and 0 bases from J, with 7 bases between. CDR3 bases: TGTGCCAGCAGCTTAGGAAGGGGCTCCTACAATGAGCAGTTCTTC. Its translation: CASSLGRGSYNEQFF.

The chain combines TRBV29-1 with TRBJ2-4; TRBD2 might be the D (7 bases). CDR1 is SQVTM and CDR2 is ANQGSEA in the germline V gene. The V and J ends lost 7 bases and 7 bases respectively, with 14 bases between them. The CDR3 length is 12 residues. CDR3 nucleotides: TGCAGCGCGGGGGGCACAGGGAACATTCAGTACTTC. Translation: CSAGGTGNIQYF.